The sequence of this T cell receptor beta chain was determined in a study of cytomegalovirus exposure and HLA in healthy donors. Germline V gene sequence: CDR1 SGHRS, CDR2 YFSETQ. This CDR3 has 13 amino acids. After removal of 5 bases from V and 2 bases from J, the junction contained 1 base not matched to a gene. Primers for the PCR totalled 60 Vbeta and 13 Jbeta. Authors' data handling: As a later analysis found, there were 80 million or so unique TCR beta chains, of which roughly 11 million were shared. Data came from immunoSEQ multiplex PCR; TCRdb stores just in-frame clones and leaves some out. The D gene and trimming were derived from the DNA, and the V and J assignments and clone size from that table. The sample has around 120,000 clones, roughly 80% seen once.

The sample comprised PBMCs. The TCR originated in a man between 60 and 75 years old in good health and CMV-seropositive. The V gene is TRBV5-1, the J gene TRBJ2-3, with 8 bases that match TRBD2. The CDR3 here is CASRAGVTDTQYF. Here the CDR3 DNA reads TGCGCCAGCAGAGCGGGGGTCACAGATACGCAGTATTTT.